Each of the 28 T cell receptor beta chains below was sequenced from the same sample in a study of CD8 T cells in Susac syndrome. Reverse transcription of roughly 0.5 to 1 ug RNA used random hexamers. TCRdb processed the immunoSEQ multiplex PCR reads anew with MiXCR; each CDR3 protein has one entry. The sample consists of about 150,000 distinct CDR3 sequences, nearly 97% of them appearing once. Sequenced: CD8+ T cells from PBMCs. Receptor source: a human donor with multiple sclerosis.

The CDR3 reads CASGLGRLGQFF. Written as DNA, the CDR3 is TGTGCTAGTGGTTTGGGCCGGTTGGGGCAGTTCTTC. The V and J genes are TRBV12-5 and TRBJ2-1; D is unclear. With 1 base removed from V and 12 bases from J, the gap between germline ends came to 10 bases. Germline loops: CDR1 LGHNT, CDR2 FRNRAP. CDR3 length equals 12 residues.

The chain links TRBV12-3 or TRBV12-4 to TRBJ2-1, with 8 bases matching TRBD1. V lost 5 bases and J lost 8; bases outside the gene matches: 8. The length of the CDR3 is 14 residues. CDR3 DNA: TGTGCCAGCAGTCCCCGGTCAGGGGGCGATGAGCAGTTCTTC. Its translation is CASSPRSGGDEQFF.

This clonotype was seen only once. The chain carries TRBV19 and TRBJ2-7; the D gene is possibly TRBD1 (5 bases). The ends were cut back, 3 bases at V and 4 bases at J, with 10 bases in the middle. The CDR3 sequence is 13 residues long. Germline CDR1 and CDR2: LNHDA and SQIVND (reference sequence). CDR3 DNA: TGTGCCAGTAGTATTCAGGGCGGATACGAGCAGTACTTC. The encoded protein is CASSIQGGYEQYF.

This clonotype came up once. V usage is TRBV24-1 and J usage is TRBJ2-3, with TRBD1 matching 9 bases. V dropped 4 bases and J dropped 8; count of bases not matched to a gene: 3. Germline CDR1 and CDR2: KGHDR and SFDVKD. This CDR3 has 13 amino acids. The CDR3, as DNA: TGTGCCACCAGTGAATTACAGGGGGCTACGCAGTATTTT. This codes for CATSELQGATQYF.

This clonotype was detected once. The V call is TRBV4-1, the J call TRBJ1-1, with 9 bases fitting TRBD1. V lost 2 bases and J lost 13; bases outside the gene matches: 11. Germline V gives CDR1 MGHRA, CDR2 YSYEKL. This CDR3 comprises 14 residues. CDR3 region: CASSQSGGTGSGFF. In DNA, the CDR3 is TGCGCCAGCAGCCAAAGTGGGGGGACAGGGTCAGGTTTCTTT.

The V call is TRBV4-1, the J call TRBJ2-7; TRBD1 aligns across 9 bases. Germline V lookup: CDR1 MGHRA, CDR2 YSYEKL. The length of the CDR3 is 15 residues. With 1 base clipped from V and 2 bases from J, the junction kept 3 bases outside the gene matches. CDR3: CASSQGTGETYEQYV. The CDR3 DNA reads as TGCGCCAGCAGCCAAGGGACAGGGGAGACCTACGAGCAGTACGTC.

V gene TRBV3-1 combines with J gene TRBJ2-2; D remains unclear. V gave up 2 bases and J gave up 3 bases, with 7 bases separating them. CDR1 and CDR2 from the germline V gene are LGHDT and YNNKEL (reference sequence). The CDR3 consists of 14 residues. CDR3 in amino acids: CASSQPRDTGELFF. CDR3 bases: TGTGCCAGCAGCCAACCTAGGGACACCGGGGAGCTGTTTTTT.

The CDR3 DNA sequence: TGCAGCGTTGTTCTACCGTTGAACACTGAAGCTTTCTTT. Translation: CSVVLPLNTEAFF. V gene TRBV29-1 combines with J gene TRBJ1-1, with unresolved D. Germline-derived CDR1 and CDR2 are SQVTM and ANQGSEA. Trimming shortened V by 4 bases and J by 0 bases, and 9 bases separated the two germline ends. The CDR3 extends over 13 amino acids.

The chain carries TRBV29-1 and TRBJ2-1; 11 bases line up with TRBD1. The CDR3 is 15 amino acids. Germline CDR1 and CDR2: SQVTM and ANQGSEA. V dropped 7 bases and J dropped 0; count of bases not matched to a gene: 5. The CDR3 DNA reads TGCAGCGCACCCGGGACAGGGGGCTCCTACAATGAGCAGTTCTTC. It is translated as CSAPGTGGSYNEQFF.

This rearrangement joins TRBV19 to TRBJ2-3, with 11 bases lining up with TRBD1. The CDR3 has 18 residues. CDR1 and CDR2 from the germline V gene are LNHDA and SQIVND (reference sequence). V shed 10 bases, J shed 0 bases, and the junction held 15 bases outside the gene matches. CDR3 sequence (DNA): TGTGCCACCTCCGCGGGACAGGGGGTATCTAGGAGCACAGATACGCAGTATTTT. This sequence encodes CATSAGQGVSRSTDTQYF.

J is TRBJ2-7 and V is TRBV2; no clear D gene. V lost 6 bases to trimming and J lost 6 bases, with 12 bases between them. Per germline, CDR1 SNHLY and CDR2 FYNNEI. The CDR3 consists of 12 residues. This CDR3 is CASRENTGEQYV. CDR3 nucleotides: TGTGCCAGCAGAGAAAACACGGGCGAGCAGTACGTC.

The chain is built from TRBV12-5 and TRBJ2-6; 9 bases agree with TRBD1. Germline V gene sequence: CDR1 LGHNT, CDR2 FRNRAP. This CDR3 region has 17 residues. V lost 7 bases, J lost 2 bases, and 9 bases stayed unmatched. CDR3 DNA sequence: TGTGCTAGTGCCGAGGGACAGGGCTTAGCTGGGGCCAACGTCCTGACTTTC. It specifies CASAEGQGLAGANVLTF.

This chain connects TRBV20-1 to TRBJ2-7; TRBD2 is a possible D gene (5 bases). Deletions cut 0 bases from V and 3 bases from J, with 12 bases between. This CDR3 comprises 14 residues. In germline, CDR1 is DFQATT, CDR2 SNEGSKA (reference sequence). The CDR3 here is CSARDAASFYEQYF. In DNA, the CDR3 is TGCAGTGCTAGAGATGCAGCTAGCTTCTACGAGCAGTACTTC.

This chain links TRBV29-1 with TRBJ1-3; 10 nucleotides align to TRBD1. There are 13 residues in the CDR3. V was pared by 2 bases and J by 10 bases, with 5 bases of the junction left unmatched. Germline CDR1 is SQVTM and CDR2 is ANQGSEA. The CDR3 protein is CSVEPRTGGTIYF. The CDR3 DNA sequence: TGCAGCGTTGAACCTCGGACAGGGGGAACCATATATTTT. Full variable domain (outside the CDR3, taken from reference TRBV29-1 and TRBJ1-3): SAVISQKPSRDICQRGTSLTIQCQVDSQVTMMFWYRQQPGQSLTLIATANQGSEATYESGFVIDKFPISRPNLTFSTLTVSNMSPEDSSIYLCSVEPRTGGTIYFGEGSWLTVV.

This chain connects TRBV27 to TRBJ1-4; the match to TRBD1 covers 8 bases. Germline V CDR1 and CDR2: MNHEY, SMNVEV (reference sequence). The junction had 12 bases not matched to a gene; V was cut back by 5 bases and J by 7 bases. This CDR3 has 16 amino acids. CDR3 region: CASSDSRTGRGEKLFF. Here the CDR3 DNA reads TGTGCCAGCAGTGACTCCCGGACAGGGAGGGGTGAAAAACTGTTTTTT.

The V and J genes are TRBV2 and TRBJ1-1; D remains ambiguous. CDR1 is SNHLY, CDR2 FYNNEI, per germline. The length of the CDR3 is 14 residues. Trimming pared 2 bases from V and 1 base from J, leaving 8 bases between. The CDR3 DNA follows: TGTGCCAGCAGTGAATTTGACCAGAACACTGAAGCTTTCTTT. Amino acids: CASSEFDQNTEAFF.

The J gene is TRBJ2-7, the V gene TRBV30, with D perhaps TRBD1 (5 bases). The CDR3 is 14 residues long. The V end lost 3 bases, the J end lost 0 bases, and 12 bases lay between the germline ends. Germline loops: CDR1 GTSNPN, CDR2 SVGIG (reference sequence). CDR3 loop: CAWSLGHSSYEQYF. The CDR3 region has the DNA TGTGCCTGGAGCTTAGGACACTCCTCCTACGAGCAGTACTTC. Variable domain in full (rest from reference TRBV30 and TRBJ2-7): SQTIHQWPATLVQPVGSPLSLECTVEGTSNPNLYWYRQAAGRGLQLLFYSVGIGQISSEVPQNLSASRPQDRQFILSSKKLLLSDSGFYLCAWSLGHSSYEQYFGPGTRLTVT.

With regard to this clonotype: In this CDR3 the conserved last residue, phenylalanine or tryptophan, is missing, so a read error is likely. V usage is TRBV5-1 and J usage is TRBJ1-1, with D maybe TRBD1 (6 bases). Germline values: CDR1 SGHRS, CDR2 YFSETQ. Trimming left V 3 bases short and J 2 bases short, with 14 bases between. CDR3 size: 15 residues. The CDR3 sequence is CASSSTGTPNTEAFL. The CDR3 DNA follows: TGCGCCAGCAGCTCGACCGGGACACCAAACACTGAAGCTTTCCTT.

The chain has TRBV6-5 and TRBJ2-1; no firm D call. Trimming removed 10 bases from V and 8 bases from J, with 18 bases in between. In germline, CDR1 is MNHEY, CDR2 SVGAGI. The CDR3 runs 13 residues. This CDR3 is CATRVGSADEQFF. The CDR3 DNA follows: TGTGCCACCCGGGTGGGGTCTGCCGATGAGCAGTTCTTC.

The rearrangement joins TRBV9 to TRBJ2-1, with a weak D call TRBD1 (5 bases). The CDR3 contains 14 residues. Trimming took 4 bases from V and 4 from J, leaving 12 bases between them. CDR1 is SGDLS and CDR2 is YYNGEE in the germline V gene. CDR3 sequence: CASSPSGPYNEQFF. As DNA, the CDR3 is TGTGCCAGCAGCCCTTCAGGGCCTTACAATGAGCAGTTCTTC.

J is TRBJ1-1 and V is TRBV9, with D unclear. The germline CDR1 and CDR2 sequences are SGDLS and YYNGEE. V was clipped by 2 bases and J by 7 bases, with 12 bases between them. CDR3 length: 13 amino acids. CDR3 sequence: CASSVGAYDEAFF. The CDR3 nucleotides are TGTGCCAGCAGCGTCGGCGCCTATGATGAAGCTTTCTTT.

The chain links TRBV15 to TRBJ1-5; D is undetermined. This CDR3 spans 13 amino acids. Germline loops: CDR1 LNHNV, CDR2 YYDKDF (reference sequence). The V end lost 4 bases, the J end lost 4 bases, and 8 bases lay between the germline ends. The CDR3, as DNA: TGTGCCACCAGCACGGACCGGAATCAGCCCCAGCATTTT. It is translated as CATSTDRNQPQHF.

The rearrangement links TRBV9 to TRBJ2-3, with TRBD2 identical over 8 bases. The germline CDR1 and CDR2 sequences are SGDLS and YYNGEE. V lost 4 bases to trimming and J lost 0 bases; unmatched junction nucleotides: 10. This CDR3 spans 17 amino acids. CDR3 nucleotides: TGTGCCAGCAGCAAGGGGGAGTCTAGCGGGAGCACAGATACGCAGTATTTT. This encodes CASSKGESSGSTDTQYF.

J is TRBJ1-1 and V is TRBV20-1; D not resolved. Looked up from germline, CDR1 is DFQATT and CDR2 is SNEGSKA (reference sequence). The V and J ends lost 1 base and 6 bases respectively, with 15 bases between them. The CDR3 has 14 amino acids. The CDR3 nucleotides are TGCAGTGCTAGAGTCAGAGAGGGAAACCCTGAAGCTTTCTTT. Amino acids: CSARVREGNPEAFF.

The chain combines TRBV4-2 with TRBJ2-2, with D tentatively TRBD1 (6 bases). V was pared by 5 bases and J by 0 bases, with 10 bases between. Germline CDR1 reads LGHNA; CDR2 reads YNFKEQ. The CDR3 consists of 15 residues. Here the CDR3 DNA reads TGTGCCAGCAGCACCCGGACAGCGAACACCGGGGAGCTGTTTTTT. It is translated as CASSTRTANTGELFF.

Points on this clonotype: A junction boundary mismatches the germline segment, possibly from a read error. CDR3 bases: TGCAGCGTAGAAGCTACAGATACGCAGTATTTT. It yields the protein CSVEATDTQYF. The chain is built from TRBV29-1 and TRBJ2-3, with D unresolved. The CDR3 has 11 residues. The germline gives CDR1 SQVTM, CDR2 ANQGSEA.

The gene calls are TRBV29-1 and TRBJ2-3; D unresolved. This CDR3 is 14 amino acids long. The V gene's germline CDR1 is SQVTM and CDR2 ANQGSEA. V was pared by 6 bases and J by 2 bases, with 15 bases between. CDR3 residues: CSVDDNSYTDTQYF. The CDR3 DNA reads TGCAGCGTGGATGACAATAGTTACACAGATACGCAGTATTTT.

This chain connects TRBV5-6 to TRBJ2-5, with 9 nucleotides matching TRBD1. Trimming cost V 3 bases and J 2 bases; bases outside gene matches: 2. The V gene's germline CDR1 is SGHDT and CDR2 YYEEEE. The CDR3 is 14 residues long. The CDR3 region is CASSWGTGQETQYF. The DNA for the CDR3 is TGTGCCAGCAGCTGGGGGACAGGGCAAGAGACCCAGTACTTC.